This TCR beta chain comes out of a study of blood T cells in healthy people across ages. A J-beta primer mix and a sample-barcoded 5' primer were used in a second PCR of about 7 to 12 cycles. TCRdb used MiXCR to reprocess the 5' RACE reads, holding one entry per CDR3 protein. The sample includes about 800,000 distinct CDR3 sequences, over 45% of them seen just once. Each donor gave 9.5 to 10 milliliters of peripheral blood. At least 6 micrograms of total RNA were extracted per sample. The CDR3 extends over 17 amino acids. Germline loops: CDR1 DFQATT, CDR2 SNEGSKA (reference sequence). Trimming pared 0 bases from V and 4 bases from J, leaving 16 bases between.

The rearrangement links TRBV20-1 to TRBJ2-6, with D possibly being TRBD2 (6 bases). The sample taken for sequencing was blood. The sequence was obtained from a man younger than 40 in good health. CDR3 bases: TGCAGTGCTAGAGAAAGGGACTCCCCTTCGGGGGCCAACGTCCTGACTTTC. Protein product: CSARERDSPSGANVLTF.